The 29 T cell receptor beta chains below were found in one sample sequenced in a study of CD8 T cells in Susac syndrome. Reverse transcription of 0.5 to 1 ug RNA was performed with random hexamers. TCRdb re-derived calls from the immunoSEQ multiplex PCR reads in MiXCR, one entry per CDR3 protein. The sample holds more than 150,000 distinct CDR3 sequences, about 94% seen once. Input material: CD4+ T cells from PBMCs. The receptors here all came from a human donor in good health.

This chain uses TRBV30 with TRBJ2-7, with 10 bases lining up with TRBD1. CDR1 is GTSNPN, CDR2 SVGIG, per germline (reference sequence). The V gene end was trimmed by 5 bases and the J gene end by 3 bases; junction bases not matched to a gene: 4. The CDR3 contains 13 residues. The CDR3 here is CAWDRGRNYEQYF. The DNA of the CDR3 is TGTGCCTGGGACAGGGGGCGAAACTACGAGCAGTACTTC. The full variable domain, with the rest looked up from reference TRBV30 and TRBJ2-7, is SQTIHQWPATLVQPVGSPLSLECTVEGTSNPNLYWYRQAAGRGLQLLFYSVGIGQISSEVPQNLSASRPQDRQFILSSKKLLLSDSGFYLCAWDRGRNYEQYFGPGTRLTVT.

This clonotype was counted once. The chain recombines TRBV24-1 with TRBJ2-7, with a tentative D call TRBD2 (6 bases). The CDR3 has 13 residues. The germline V and J ends were trimmed by 3 bases and 7 bases, with 12 bases remaining between them. Per the germline V gene, CDR1 is KGHDR and CDR2 is SFDVKD. This chain's CDR3 is CATSDPTREEQYF. CDR3 DNA sequence: TGTGCCACCAGTGATCCAACACGGGAGGAGCAGTACTTC.

The chain uses TRBV4-2 and TRBJ2-7; a possible D gene is TRBD2 (6 bases). This CDR3 has 14 amino acids. Deletions cut 0 bases from V and 5 bases from J, with 11 bases between. CDR1 and CDR2 (germline): LGHNA, YNFKEQ. The CDR3 DNA reads as TGTGCCAGCAGCCAAGAGATGCCGGGGGACGAGCAGTACTTC. This translates into CASSQEMPGDEQYF.

This chain connects TRBV7-2 to TRBJ2-7, with 8 bases that match TRBD2. CDR1 is SGHTA and CDR2 is FQGNSA in the germline V gene. The CDR3 covers 14 residues. V dropped 2 bases and J dropped 4; count of bases not matched to a gene: 4. CDR3 sequence reads: CASSLRRGEYEQYF. CDR3 DNA sequence: TGTGCCAGCAGCTTACGGCGGGGGGAGTACGAGCAGTACTTC.

CDR3 loop: CASSITGDSPLHF. The DNA of the CDR3 is TGTGCCAGCAGTATCACAGGGGATTCACCCCTCCACTTT. This chain uses TRBV2 with TRBJ1-6, with 7 bases identical to TRBD1. The germline CDR1 and CDR2 sequences are SNHLY and FYNNEI. V lost 5 bases to trimming and J lost 8 bases; unmatched junction nucleotides: 3. The length of the CDR3 is 13 residues. The complete variable domain, with remaining parts taken from reference TRBV2 and TRBJ1-6, reads EPEVTQTPSHQVTQMGQEVILRCVPISNHLYFYWYRQILGQKVEFLVSFYNNEISEKSEIFDDQFSVERPDGSNFTLKIRSTKLEDSAMYFCASSITGDSPLHFGNGTRLTVT.

V usage is TRBV27 and J usage is TRBJ1-6; D is possibly TRBD1 (5 bases). Trimming stripped 3 bases from V and 9 bases from J, with 12 bases between. The germline CDR1 and CDR2 sequences are MNHEY and SMNVEV (reference sequence). The CDR3 is made up of 14 amino acids. CDR3 sequence: CASSLGQGFSPLHF. In DNA form, the CDR3 reads TGTGCCAGCAGTTTGGGGCAAGGGTTTTCACCCCTCCACTTT.

The gene calls are TRBV29-1 and TRBJ1-1; 7 nucleotides align to TRBD1. CDR1 and CDR2 (germline): SQVTM, ANQGSEA. Trimming cost V 1 base and J 5 bases; bases outside gene matches: 10. This CDR3 region has 15 residues. The CDR3 reads CSVEGSVRGGTEAFF. In DNA, the CDR3 is TGCAGCGTTGAAGGTTCGGTCAGGGGGGGAACTGAAGCTTTCTTT.

This chain uses TRBV12-3 or TRBV12-4 with TRBJ1-2; tentatively, D is TRBD1 (5 bases). There are 13 residues in the CDR3. Deletions cut 4 bases from V and 6 bases from J, with 12 bases between. The CDR3 loop reads CASSSRQTDGYTF. In DNA form, the CDR3 reads TGTGCCAGCAGTTCCCGACAGACTGATGGCTACACCTTC.

The V gene is TRBV12-3 or TRBV12-4, the J gene TRBJ1-5; D not certain. The CDR3 sequence is 13 residues long. The germline V and J ends were trimmed by 6 bases and 8 bases, with 14 bases remaining between them. The CDR3 spells CASSRTAKEPQHF. For the CDR3, the DNA is TGTGCCAGCAGCAGGACTGCCAAGGAGCCCCAGCATTTT.

The chain links TRBV18 to TRBJ2-6; D unclear. Germline V lookup: CDR1 KGHSH, CDR2 LQKENI. This CDR3 is 15 amino acids long. V was pared by 2 bases and J by 0 bases, with 5 bases between. DNA for the CDR3: TGTGCCAGCTCACCAAGCGCCTCTGGGGCCAACGTCCTGACTTTC. As protein: CASSPSASGANVLTF.

The V and J genes are TRBV12-3 or TRBV12-4 and TRBJ2-6; D possibly corresponds to TRBD2 (5 bases). V was cut by 4 bases and J by 0 bases, with 7 bases left in between. The CDR3 sequence is 15 residues long. The CDR3 nucleotides read TGTGCCAGCAGTTCGGGGATCTCTGGGGCCAACGTCCTGACTTTC. Amino acids: CASSSGISGANVLTF.

The rearrangement joins TRBV15 to TRBJ2-7; D unclear. The V gene's germline CDR1 is LNHNV and CDR2 YYDKDF (reference sequence). V was cut by 0 bases and J by 0 bases, with 9 bases left in between. CDR3 size: 15 residues. The CDR3 DNA sequence: TGTGCCACCAGCAGAGATCCCAAGAGCTCCTACGAGCAGTACTTC. Its translation: CATSRDPKSSYEQYF.

This sequence joins TRBV24-1 and TRBJ1-2; D gene ambiguous. V was trimmed by 2 bases and J by 3 bases, leaving 9 bases between them. The germline V gene encodes CDR1 KGHDR and CDR2 SFDVKD. This CDR3 has 14 residues. In DNA, the CDR3 is TGTGCCACCAGTGATTCCAGAAGGGACTATGGCTACACCTTC. Translation: CATSDSRRDYGYTF.

The CDR3 loop reads CASRPGSNTGELFF. CDR3 bases: TGTGCCAGCAGGCCAGGGTCGAACACCGGGGAGCTGTTTTTT. The genes are TRBV2 and TRBJ2-2, with D possibly being TRBD1 (5 bases). CDR3 length: 14 amino acids. Germline lookup yields CDR1 SNHLY and CDR2 FYNNEI. V lost 6 bases, J lost 0 bases, and 8 bases lay in between.

The chain joins TRBV4-3 to TRBJ1-4, with D possibly TRBD1 on 5 matching bases. CDR1 and CDR2 (germline): LGHNA, YSLEER. This CDR3 is built from 14 residues. V lost 3 bases and J lost 5, with 10 bases in between. The CDR3 is CASSQSRVNEKLFF. DNA for the CDR3: TGCGCCAGCAGCCAGTCCAGGGTGAATGAAAAACTGTTTTTT.

The chain links TRBV29-1 to TRBJ2-7, with a weak D call TRBD2 (5 bases). V dropped 6 bases and J dropped 4 bases, with 25 bases sitting between them. The CDR3 has 16 amino acids. The germline gives CDR1 SQVTM, CDR2 ANQGSEA. The CDR3 protein is CSVRGGVRGQGYEQYF. The DNA for the CDR3 is TGCAGCGTGAGAGGCGGAGTTCGGGGTCAAGGGTACGAGCAGTACTTC.

Here the CDR3 reads CASSQELNQPQHF. The CDR3 DNA sequence: TGCGCCAGCAGCCAAGAGTTGAATCAGCCCCAGCATTTT. The genes are TRBV4-3 and TRBJ1-5; no clear D. V lost 0 bases to trimming and J lost 4 bases, with 4 bases between them. The CDR3 sequence is 13 residues long. CDR1 LGHNA and CDR2 YSLEER come from the germline V gene.

This chain joins TRBV29-1 and TRBJ2-5; D uncertain. Trimming removed 8 bases from V and 2 bases from J, with 12 bases in between. Germline V gene sequence: CDR1 SQVTM, CDR2 ANQGSEA. The CDR3 sequence is 12 residues long. CDR3: CSCTVTQETQYF. CDR3 coding DNA: TGCAGCTGCACGGTGACGCAAGAGACCCAGTACTTC. Full variable domain (outside the CDR3, taken from reference TRBV29-1 and TRBJ2-5): SAVISQKPSRDICQRGTSLTIQCQVDSQVTMMFWYRQQPGQSLTLIATANQGSEATYESGFVIDKFPISRPNLTFSTLTVSNMSPEDSSIYLCSCTVTQETQYFGPGTRLLVL.

This clonotype was seen more than once but under ten times. The chain uses TRBV12-3 or TRBV12-4 and TRBJ1-5, with D perhaps matching TRBD1 (6 bases). Trimming cost V 3 bases and J 5 bases, with 8 bases left between them. CDR3 length: 13 amino acids. The chain's CDR3 is CASSFSGDQPQHF. DNA of the CDR3: TGTGCCAGCAGTTTTTCAGGGGATCAGCCCCAGCATTTT.

V is TRBV12-3 or TRBV12-4 and J is TRBJ2-5, with D possibly matching TRBD1 (5 bases). The CDR3 has 13 amino acids. V dropped 6 bases and J dropped 2 bases, with 10 bases sitting between them. CDR3 nucleotides: TGTGCCAGCAGGCGGACACCGCAAGAGACCCAGTACTTC. Translated: CASRRTPQETQYF.

This clonotype occurred once. This chain links TRBV6-2 or TRBV6-3 with TRBJ1-2; D is unresolved. Between the trimmed V and J ends, which lost 8 bases and 4 bases, there was a span of 14 bases. Germline CDR1 MNHEY, CDR2 SVGEGT. This CDR3 is built from 13 residues. The chain's CDR3 is CASRGRDRYGYTF. CDR3 coding DNA: TGTGCCAGCCGAGGCCGGGATCGCTATGGCTACACCTTC.

The chain has TRBV10-3 and TRBJ2-1; 7 bases fit TRBD1. Germline values: CDR1 ENHRY, CDR2 SYGVKD. The CDR3 loop spans 14 amino acids. With V trimmed by 4 bases and J by 6 bases, 6 bases remained unmatched. This chain's CDR3 is CAISGDRAVNEQFF. The CDR3 DNA reads TGTGCCATCAGTGGAGACAGGGCCGTCAATGAGCAGTTCTTC.

V and J are TRBV9 and TRBJ1-5; D is ambiguous. Deletions cut 4 bases from V and 3 bases from J, with 14 bases between. In germline, CDR1 is SGDLS, CDR2 YYNGEE. The CDR3 spans 15 residues. In DNA form, the CDR3 reads TGTGCCAGCAGCCCCATGGGAGCCCCCAATCAGCCCCAGCATTTT. Protein sequence: CASSPMGAPNQPQHF.

The V gene is TRBV2, the J gene TRBJ2-1; TRBD1 might be the D (5 bases). The CDR3 covers 10 residues. V lost 6 bases and J lost 15, with 12 bases in between. Germline V gene sequence: CDR1 SNHLY, CDR2 FYNNEI. CDR3 in DNA: TGTGCCAGCAGGGACACGCTGTTGTTCTTC. Encoded protein: CASRDTLLFF.

This chain links TRBV20-1 with TRBJ1-2, with a tentative D call TRBD1 (6 bases). Germline V gives CDR1 DFQATT, CDR2 SNEGSKA (reference sequence). There are 15 residues in the CDR3. V was shortened by 4 bases and J by 5 bases, with 20 bases between the two germline ends. CDR3 region: CSAIPMGDTGYGYTF. The CDR3 DNA follows: TGCAGTGCTATCCCCATGGGGGATACAGGGTATGGCTACACCTTC.

The chain recombines TRBV29-1 with TRBJ1-1, with TRBD1 identical over 9 bases. Germline V lookup: CDR1 SQVTM, CDR2 ANQGSEA. The CDR3 has 13 amino acids. Unmatched junction bases numbered 6, after V lost 8 bases and J lost 2 bases. The CDR3 here is CSHAGQGNTEAFF. In DNA, the CDR3 is TGCAGCCACGCGGGACAGGGTAACACTGAAGCTTTCTTT.

This clonotype has just one count. This chain links TRBV6-6 with TRBJ1-5, with D perhaps TRBD1 (6 bases). V dropped 6 bases and J dropped 8 bases, with 14 bases sitting between them. Germline lookup yields CDR1 MNHNY and CDR2 SVGAGI (reference sequence). The CDR3 consists of 13 residues. Written as DNA, the CDR3 is TGTGCCAGCAGAGGGTCCGCAGGGGAGCCCCAGCATTTT. This translates into CASRGSAGEPQHF.

The chain uses TRBV18 and TRBJ1-4; D ambiguous. The CDR3 has 15 residues. The germline V gene encodes CDR1 KGHSH and CDR2 LQKENI. The V end lost 3 bases, the J end lost 0 bases, and 8 bases lay between the germline ends. The CDR3 loop reads CASSPDGATNEKLFF. The CDR3 DNA sequence: TGTGCCAGCTCACCCGACGGGGCAACTAATGAAAAACTGTTTTTT.

The rearrangement links TRBV30 to TRBJ1-2, with 8 bases lining up with TRBD1. Germline V gene data show CDR1 as GTSNPN and CDR2 as SVGIG (reference sequence). This CDR3 has 12 residues. The ends lost 1 base at V and 8 bases at J; junction bases unmatched: 3. The CDR3 DNA sequence: TGTGCCTGGAGTGCCGGGACAGGAGGCTACACCTTC. Its translation is CAWSAGTGGYTF.